This T cell receptor (beta chain) originates from a study of blood T cell repertoires in COVID-19. How the authors handled the data: Amplified reference gene primers provided the basis for estimating nucleated cell counts. Data came from immunoSEQ multiplex PCR; TCRdb stores just in-frame clones and leaves some out. V and J calls plus clone size are reproduced from that table; the DNA served to infer D and trimming. The sample has approximately 300,000 clones; roughly 91% are singletons. The CDR3 has 16 amino acids. Trimming removed 5 bases from V and 3 bases from J; junction bases left unmatched: 9. Germline V gene lookup returns CDR1 MGHDK and CDR2 SYGVNS.

The chain has TRBV25-1 and TRBJ2-2, with 7 positions matching TRBD2. The sample was peripheral blood. This receptor was identified in a man aged 35 to 55 with acute or convalescent COVID-19. The CDR3 DNA reads TGTGCCAGCAGTCCCATGGGGGGGGTGGACACCGGGGAGCTGTTTTTT. Translation gives CASSPMGGVDTGELFF.